This TCR beta chain was identified in a study of blood T cell repertoires in COVID-19. Only in-frame clones appear in the TCRdb table, and some are missing; sequencing was by immunoSEQ multiplex PCR. Here the sample spans hundreds of thousands of clones, roughly 91% being singletons. CDR1 is KGHSH, CDR2 LQKENI, per germline. Trimming cost V 2 bases and J 5 bases, with 9 bases left between them. This CDR3 has 13 residues. The chain uses TRBV18 and TRBJ1-1; D ambiguous. This clonotype was sampled from a woman aged 25 to 39 with COVID-19, enrolled during active disease. Sequencing was performed on peripheral blood. The CDR3: CASSPSTGTEAFF. The CDR3, as DNA: TGTGCCAGCTCACCATCGACGGGGACTGAAGCTTTCTTT.